The source of this T cell receptor beta chain is a study of blood T cell repertoires in COVID-19. Study information: Samples representing acute and convalescent COVID-19 were sourced from the United States, Italy and Spain. From T cells, B-cell-depleted T cells, or PBMCs came the material, which was cDNA or gDNA.

CDR1 is MNHEY and CDR2 is SVGAGI in the germline V gene. V gave up 8 bases and J gave up 7 bases; unmatched junction bases: 7. This CDR3 is built from 13 residues. How the authors handled the data: By means of reference gene primer amplification, nucleated cell counts were estimated. Using immunoSEQ multiplex PCR, the repertoire was profiled, and TCRdb retains in-frame clones only, with some absent. V and J calls and clone size are given by that table; D and trimming were obtained from the DNA. This table holds about 100,000 clones, roughly 80% found once. The chain has TRBV6-5 and TRBJ2-1, with 8 bases that match TRBD1. The source of this sequence is a man aged 55 to 69 with acute or convalescent COVID-19. The sample comprised peripheral blood. The CDR3 spells CASSGGDQNEQFF. For the CDR3, the DNA is TGTGCCAGCTCAGGGGGCGACCAAAATGAGCAGTTCTTC.